The TCR beta chain described here comes from a study of PD-L1 blockade in urothelial cancer. As for the study in general: The patients first took atezolizumab around 2014, receiving 1,200 mg intravenously every 3 weeks.

Overall study findings and caveats: Sub-median blood TCR clonality before treatment predicted longer survival. Durable benefit accompanied greater 3-week expansion of tumor-associated blood clones.

Each PCR reaction had synthetic TCR analog templates spiked into it. The repertoire was sequenced with immunoSEQ multiplex PCR; TCRdb's copy has only in-frame clones and lacks some. The sample shows some 120,000 clones, roughly 83% of them seen only once. About this clone itself: What it binds is unknown.

Time point in this sample: pretreatment peripheral blood. Deletions cut 2 bases from V and 5 bases from J, with 7 bases between. The CDR3 is 13 residues long. Looked up from germline, CDR1 is SGHTA and CDR2 is FQGNSA. The chain has TRBV7-2 and TRBJ2-1, with TRBD1 as a possible D gene (5 bases). The source was PBMCs, collected around atezolizumab (anti-PD-L1) treatment. The sequence derives from a man aged 50-59 years with urothelial cancer. The CDR3 protein is CASSLSRDNEQFF. Written as DNA, the CDR3 is TGTGCCAGCAGCTTAAGCAGGGACAATGAGCAGTTCTTC. The full variable domain, its missing parts supplied by reference TRBV7-2 and TRBJ2-1, is GAGVSQSPSNKVTEKGKDVELRCDPISGHTALYWYRQSLGQGLEFLIYFQGNSAPDKSGLPSDRFSAERTGGSVSTLTIQRTQQEDSAVYLCASSLSRDNEQFFGPGTRLTVL.